The T cell receptor (beta chain) described here comes from a study of T-cell reconstitution after alpha-beta-depleted transplantation in children. Unique molecular identifiers were incorporated into the prepared TCRbeta library. Each CDR3 protein is one row after TCRdb ran MiXCR on the PCR reads. The data show hundreds of thousands of distinct CDR3 sequences, with approximately 17% seen just once and 0.85% to 1.3% held by the top ten. V lost 0 bases to trimming and J lost 3 bases, with 15 bases between them. The CDR3 is 15 residues long. Per the germline V gene, CDR1 is DFQATT and CDR2 is SNEGSKA (reference sequence). The sample holds a few counts of this clonotype.

The rearrangement joins TRBV20-1 to TRBJ2-7, with D perhaps assigned TRBD1 or TRBD2 (5 bases each). Sample: PBMCs from the stem cell graft donor, taken from the stem cell graft. The TCR sequence derives from a human donor who donated a stem cell graft to a child with acute myeloid leukemia. The CDR3 bases are TGCAGTGCTAGAGACCTAGGGACGGCGAGCTACGAGCAGTACTTC. Encoded protein: CSARDLGTASYEQYF.